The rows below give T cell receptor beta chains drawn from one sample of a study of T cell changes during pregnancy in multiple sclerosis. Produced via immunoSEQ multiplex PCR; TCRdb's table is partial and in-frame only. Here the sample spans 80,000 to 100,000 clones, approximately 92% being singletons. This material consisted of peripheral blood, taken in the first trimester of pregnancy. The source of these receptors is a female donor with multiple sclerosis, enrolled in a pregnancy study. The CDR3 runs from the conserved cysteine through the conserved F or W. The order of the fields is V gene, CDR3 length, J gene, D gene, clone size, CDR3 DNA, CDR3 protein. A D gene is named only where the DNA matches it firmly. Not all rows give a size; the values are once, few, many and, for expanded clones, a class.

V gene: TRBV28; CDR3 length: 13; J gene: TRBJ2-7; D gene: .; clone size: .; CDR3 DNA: TGTGCCAGCAGTTTTAGCCTGATCTACGAGCAGTACTTC; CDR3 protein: CASSFSLIYEQYF
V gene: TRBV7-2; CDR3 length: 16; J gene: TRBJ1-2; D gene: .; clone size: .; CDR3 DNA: TGTGCCAGCAGCTTAACCATTGGACTTTTAGTCTATGGCTACACCTTC; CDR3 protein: CASSLTIGLLVYGYTF
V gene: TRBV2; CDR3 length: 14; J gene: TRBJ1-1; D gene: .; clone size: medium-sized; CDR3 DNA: TGTGCCAGCAGTGAACCTAAAATGAACACTGAAGCTTTCTTT; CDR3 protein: CASSEPKMNTEAFF
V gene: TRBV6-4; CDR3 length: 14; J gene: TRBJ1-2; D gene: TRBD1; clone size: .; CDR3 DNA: TGTGCCACCCAGTCCGGGACAGGATTCCGTGGCTACACCTTC; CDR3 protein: CATQSGTGFRGYTF
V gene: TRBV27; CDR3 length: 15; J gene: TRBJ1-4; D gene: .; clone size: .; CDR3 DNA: TGTGCCAGCAGTTTAACAGGGCCAGTCCGGGGAAAACTGTTTTTT; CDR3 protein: CASSLTGPVRGKLFF
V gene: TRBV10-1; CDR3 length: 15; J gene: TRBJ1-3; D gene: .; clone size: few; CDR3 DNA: TGCGCCATCATAATTAACAGGGCCGTTGGAAACACCATATATTTT; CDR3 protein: CAIIINRAVGNTIYF
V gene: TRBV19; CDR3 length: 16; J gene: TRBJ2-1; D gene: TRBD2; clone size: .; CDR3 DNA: TGTGCCAGTAGTACCCGAGCGGGAGGGATCTACAATGAGCAGTTCTTC; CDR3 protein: CASSTRAGGIYNEQFF
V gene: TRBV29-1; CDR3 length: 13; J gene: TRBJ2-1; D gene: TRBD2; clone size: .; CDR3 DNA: TGCAGCAGCAAGAGGGGAGGGTACAATGAGCAGTTCTTC; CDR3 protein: CSSKRGGYNEQFF
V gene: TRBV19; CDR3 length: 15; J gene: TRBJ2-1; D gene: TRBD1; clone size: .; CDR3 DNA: TGTGCCAGTAGTGGGATAACAGGGGGCATGGGTGAGCAGTTCTTC; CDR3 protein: CASSGITGGMGEQFF
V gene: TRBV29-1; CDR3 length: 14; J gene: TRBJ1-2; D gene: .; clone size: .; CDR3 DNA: TGCAGCGTTGCGGGGGGGAACAGGGTCTATGGCTACACCTTC; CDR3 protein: CSVAGGNRVYGYTF
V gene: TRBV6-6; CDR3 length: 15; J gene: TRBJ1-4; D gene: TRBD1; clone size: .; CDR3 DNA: TGTGCCAGCGGGCTTAACAGGGGAAAAAATGAAAAACTGTTTTTT; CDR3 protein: CASGLNRGKNEKLFF
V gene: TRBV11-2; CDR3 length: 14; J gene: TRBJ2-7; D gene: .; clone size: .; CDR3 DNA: TGTGCCAGCAGCCAAGGACAGACTTCCTACGAGCAGTACTTC; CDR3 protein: CASSQGQTSYEQYF
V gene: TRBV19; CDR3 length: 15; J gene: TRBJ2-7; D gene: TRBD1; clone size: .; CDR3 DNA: TGTGCCAGTAGTGACCGGGACAGAAGCTCCTACGAGCAGTACTTC; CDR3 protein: CASSDRDRSSYEQYF
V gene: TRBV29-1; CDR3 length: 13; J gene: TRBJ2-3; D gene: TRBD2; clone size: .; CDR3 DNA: TGCAGCGCCTTAGCGGGAGGCACAGATACGCAGTATTTT; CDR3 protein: CSALAGGTDTQYF
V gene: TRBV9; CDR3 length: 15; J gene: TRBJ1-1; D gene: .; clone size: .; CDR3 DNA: TGTGCCAGCAGCGTAGGTAACAACATGAACACTGAAGCTTTCTTT; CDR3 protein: CASSVGNNMNTEAFF
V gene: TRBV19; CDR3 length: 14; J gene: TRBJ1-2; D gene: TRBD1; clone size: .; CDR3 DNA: TGTGCCACTGGCCGTTGGACAGGGGGGGATGGCTACACCTTC; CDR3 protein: CATGRWTGGDGYTF
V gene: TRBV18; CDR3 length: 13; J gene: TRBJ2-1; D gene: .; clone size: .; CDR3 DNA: TGTGCCAGCTCATCAGGACTTTTCAATGAGCAGTTCTTC; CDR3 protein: CASSSGLFNEQFF
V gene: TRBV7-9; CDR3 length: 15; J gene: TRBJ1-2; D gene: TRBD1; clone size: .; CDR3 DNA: TGTGCCAGCAGCTTAACCGAAGGGGGCGCGGGAGGCTACACCTTC; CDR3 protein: CASSLTEGGAGGYTF
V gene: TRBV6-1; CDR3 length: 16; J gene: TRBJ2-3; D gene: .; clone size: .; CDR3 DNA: TGTGCCAGCAGTGAATCTAGCGGAGGGGGGGCAGATACGCAGTATTTT; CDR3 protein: CASSESSGGGADTQYF
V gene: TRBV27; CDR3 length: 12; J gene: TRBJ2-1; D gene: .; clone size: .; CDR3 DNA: TGTGCCAGCAGCCCCGCTAGCGACCTGCAGTTCTTC; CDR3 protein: CASSPASDLQFF
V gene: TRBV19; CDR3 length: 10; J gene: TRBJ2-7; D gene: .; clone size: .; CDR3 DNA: TGTGCCAGTAGTTACTCCGAGCAGTACTTC; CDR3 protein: CASSYSEQYF
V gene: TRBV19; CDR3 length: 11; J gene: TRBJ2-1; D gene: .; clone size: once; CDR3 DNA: TGTGCCAGTAGTATCGAGAATGAGCAGTTCTTC; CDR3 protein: CASSIENEQFF
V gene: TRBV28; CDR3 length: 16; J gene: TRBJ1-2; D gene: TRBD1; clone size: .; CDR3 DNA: TGTGCCACCAAGACACAGGGGACACGATGGAACTATGGCTACACCTTC; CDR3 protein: CATKTQGTRWNYGYTF
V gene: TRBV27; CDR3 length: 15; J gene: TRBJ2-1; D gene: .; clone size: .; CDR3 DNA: TGTGCCAGCAGTTTTTGGAGAACAATCTACAATGAGCAGTTCTTC; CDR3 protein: CASSFWRTIYNEQFF
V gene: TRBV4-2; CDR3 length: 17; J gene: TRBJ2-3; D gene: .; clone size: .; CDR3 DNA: TGTGCCAGCAGCCAAGATCCGGAACTACCGACGACAGATACGCAGTATTTT; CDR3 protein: CASSQDPELPTTDTQYF
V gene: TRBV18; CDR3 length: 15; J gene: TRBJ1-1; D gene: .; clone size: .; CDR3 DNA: TGTGCCAGCACACCGACCGGGACACCGAACACTGAAGCTTTCTTT; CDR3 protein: CASTPTGTPNTEAFF
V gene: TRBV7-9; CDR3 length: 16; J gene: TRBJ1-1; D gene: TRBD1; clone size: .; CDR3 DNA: TGTGCCAGCAGCTTCGACCAGGGACAGGGGAACACTGAAGCTTTCTTT; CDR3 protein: CASSFDQGQGNTEAFF
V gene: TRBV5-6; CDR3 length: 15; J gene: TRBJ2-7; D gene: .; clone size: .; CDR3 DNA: TGTGCCAGCAGCCCTTGGACAAGGGCAACCTACGAGCAGTACTTC; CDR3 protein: CASSPWTRATYEQYF
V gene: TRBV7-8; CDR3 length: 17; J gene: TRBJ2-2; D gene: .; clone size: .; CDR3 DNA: TGTGCCAGCAGATACCGTTGGTCCGCAAGAGACACCGGGGAGCTGTTTTTT; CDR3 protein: CASRYRWSARDTGELFF
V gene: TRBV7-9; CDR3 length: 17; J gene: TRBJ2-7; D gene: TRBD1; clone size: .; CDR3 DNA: TGTGCCAGCAGCTTAGCCACGTTGGGGACAGGGGGCGACGAGCAGTACTTC; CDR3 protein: CASSLATLGTGGDEQYF
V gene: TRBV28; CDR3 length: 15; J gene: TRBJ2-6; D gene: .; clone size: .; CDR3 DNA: TGTGCCAGCAGTTTGGGCAGCTTTGGGGCCAACGTCCTGACTTTC; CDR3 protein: CASSLGSFGANVLTF
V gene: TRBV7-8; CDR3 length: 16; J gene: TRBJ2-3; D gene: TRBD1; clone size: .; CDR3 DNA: TGTGCCAGCTGGGCTCAGGACAGGTTGATCTCAGATACGCAGTATTTT; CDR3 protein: CASWAQDRLISDTQYF
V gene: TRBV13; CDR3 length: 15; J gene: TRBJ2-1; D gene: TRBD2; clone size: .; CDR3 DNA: TGTGCCAGCGGCCAGACTAGCGGGAGTTTAAATGAGCAGTTCTTC; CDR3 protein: CASGQTSGSLNEQFF
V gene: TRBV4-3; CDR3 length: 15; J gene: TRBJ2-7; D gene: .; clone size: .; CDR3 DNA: TGCGCCAGCAGCCAAGAAAGGGGGTATTTGTACGAGCAGTACTTC; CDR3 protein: CASSQERGYLYEQYF
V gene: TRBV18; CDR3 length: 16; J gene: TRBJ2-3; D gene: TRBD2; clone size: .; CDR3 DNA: TGTGCCAGCTCACCACATAGCGGGAGACTCTCAGATACGCAGTATTTT; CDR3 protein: CASSPHSGRLSDTQYF
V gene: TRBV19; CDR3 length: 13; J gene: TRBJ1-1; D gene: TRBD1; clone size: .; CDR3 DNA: TGTGCCAGCCGACAGGGGGGCTTATCTGAAGCTTTCTTT; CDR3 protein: CASRQGGLSEAFF
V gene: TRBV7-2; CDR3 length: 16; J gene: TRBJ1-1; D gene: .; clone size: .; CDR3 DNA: TGTGCCAGCAGCGCCATCCAGCGAGGAGGTCGCACTGAAGCTTTCTTT; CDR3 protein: CASSAIQRGGRTEAFF
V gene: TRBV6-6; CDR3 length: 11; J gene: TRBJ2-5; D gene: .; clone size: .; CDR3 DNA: TGTGCCAGCAGTCCACGGGAGACCCAGTACTTC; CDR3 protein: CASSPRETQYF
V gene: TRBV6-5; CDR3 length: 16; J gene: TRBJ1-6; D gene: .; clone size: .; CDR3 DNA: TGTGCCAGCAGTTCCTTCGCCGGTTCGGGGAATTCACCCCTCCACTTT; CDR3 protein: CASSSFAGSGNSPLHF
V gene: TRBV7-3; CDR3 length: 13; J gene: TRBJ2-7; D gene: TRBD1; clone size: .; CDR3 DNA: TGTGCCAGCAGCCAGGGGGCCTACTACGAGCAGTACTTC; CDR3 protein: CASSQGAYYEQYF
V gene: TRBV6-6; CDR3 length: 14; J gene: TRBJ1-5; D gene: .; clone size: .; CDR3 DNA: TGTGCCAGCAGTTACTCTCGTGGCAATCAGCCCCAGCATTTT; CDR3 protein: CASSYSRGNQPQHF
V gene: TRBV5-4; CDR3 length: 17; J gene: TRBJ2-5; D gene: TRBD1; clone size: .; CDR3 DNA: TGTGCCAGCAGCTTGGTTGGAGGACAGGGGAGCGGAGAGACCCAGTACTTC; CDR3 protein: CASSLVGGQGSGETQYF
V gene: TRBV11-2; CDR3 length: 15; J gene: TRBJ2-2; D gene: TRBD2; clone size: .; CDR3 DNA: TGTGCCAGCAGCCCCCGGGGGGATGAGATCGGGGAGCTGTTTTTT; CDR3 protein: CASSPRGDEIGELFF
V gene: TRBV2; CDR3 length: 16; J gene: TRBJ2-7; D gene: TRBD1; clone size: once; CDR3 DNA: TGTGCCAGCAGTCCTTCGGGACAGGGGGATTTGTACGAGCAGTACTTC; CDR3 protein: CASSPSGQGDLYEQYF
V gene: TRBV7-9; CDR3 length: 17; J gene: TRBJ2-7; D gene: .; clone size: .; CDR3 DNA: TGTGCCAGCAGCGGAGGAAAAGGTACTAGGGTTGCCTACGAGCAGTACTTC; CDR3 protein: CASSGGKGTRVAYEQYF
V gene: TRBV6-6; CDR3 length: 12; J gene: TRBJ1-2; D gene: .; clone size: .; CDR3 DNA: TGTGCCAGTTGTCAGTGGAACTATGGCTACACCTTC; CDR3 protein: CASCQWNYGYTF
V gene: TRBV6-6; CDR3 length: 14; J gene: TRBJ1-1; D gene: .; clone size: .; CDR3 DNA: TGTGCCAGCAGTTACTCGGGCATATCGGCTGAAGCTTTCTTT; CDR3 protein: CASSYSGISAEAFF
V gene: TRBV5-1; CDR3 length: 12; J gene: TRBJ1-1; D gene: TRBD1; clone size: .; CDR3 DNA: TGCGCCAGCAGCTACGACAGGGGTGAAGCTTTCTTT; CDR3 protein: CASSYDRGEAFF
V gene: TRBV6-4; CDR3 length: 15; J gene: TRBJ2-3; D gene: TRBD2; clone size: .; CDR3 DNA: TGTGCCAGCAGTGGGACTAGCGGGGCCACAGATACGCAGTATTTT; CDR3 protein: CASSGTSGATDTQYF
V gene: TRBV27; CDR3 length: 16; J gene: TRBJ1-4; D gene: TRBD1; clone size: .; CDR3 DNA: TGTGCCAGCAGTTCCCTTTCGACAGGGACCCATGAAAAACTGTTTTTT; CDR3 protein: CASSSLSTGTHEKLFF